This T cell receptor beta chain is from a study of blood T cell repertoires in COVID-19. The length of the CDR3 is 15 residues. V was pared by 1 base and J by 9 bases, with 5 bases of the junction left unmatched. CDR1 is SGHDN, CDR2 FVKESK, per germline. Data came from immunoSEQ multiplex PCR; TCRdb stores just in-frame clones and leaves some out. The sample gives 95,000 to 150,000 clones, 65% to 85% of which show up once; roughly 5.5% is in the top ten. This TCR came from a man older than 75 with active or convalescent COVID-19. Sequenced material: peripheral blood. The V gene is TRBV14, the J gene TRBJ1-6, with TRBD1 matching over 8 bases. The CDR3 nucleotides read TGTGCCAGCAGCCAAGCAGGGGGCTGGGGTTCACCCCTCCACTTT. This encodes CASSQAGGWGSPLHF. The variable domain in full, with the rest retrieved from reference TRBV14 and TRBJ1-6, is EAGVTQFPSHSVIEKGQTVTLRCDPISGHDNLYWYRRVMGKEIKFLLHFVKESKQDESGMPNNRFLAERTGGTYSTLKVQPAELEDSGVYFCASSQAGGWGSPLHFGNGTRLTVT.